This paragraph covers one TCR beta chain sequence. Its antigen is unidentified. The CDR3 is made up of 15 amino acids. Germline V gene data show CDR1 as SGHAT and CDR2 as FQNNGV. Deletions cut 5 bases from V and 0 bases from J, with 13 bases between. The source of the sample is a study of cytomegalovirus exposure and HLA in healthy donors. About the study: Around 77 million unique TCRs from HLA-typed donors made up an early data release. Researchers found that more than 70% of some 400 genotyped donors fell within the Caucasian-associated ancestry cluster.

General observations from the study: Researchers reported in a later analysis that a missense DCLRE1C variant was tied to TCR beta V- and J-gene trimming.

It was with 60 Vbeta and 13 Jbeta primers that the PCR ran. As processed by the authors: Later, an analysis found 75 million to 100 million unique TCR beta chains, and about 10 million of these were shared. The protocol was immunoSEQ multiplex PCR, while the TCRdb copy is restricted to in-frame clones and leaves out a portion. Clone size and the V and J calls come from that table; the DNA yielded D and trimming. Of 150,000 to 200,000 clones in the sample, about three quarters were seen once. The sequenced material came from PBMCs. The chain carries TRBV11-2 and TRBJ1-2; D is possibly TRBD1 (5 bases). This clonotype was sampled from a man in his forties in good health and CMV-seronegative. The CDR3: CASSPRTRTNYGYTF. The CDR3 coding sequence is TGTGCCAGCAGCCCGAGGACACGAACTAACTATGGCTACACCTTC.